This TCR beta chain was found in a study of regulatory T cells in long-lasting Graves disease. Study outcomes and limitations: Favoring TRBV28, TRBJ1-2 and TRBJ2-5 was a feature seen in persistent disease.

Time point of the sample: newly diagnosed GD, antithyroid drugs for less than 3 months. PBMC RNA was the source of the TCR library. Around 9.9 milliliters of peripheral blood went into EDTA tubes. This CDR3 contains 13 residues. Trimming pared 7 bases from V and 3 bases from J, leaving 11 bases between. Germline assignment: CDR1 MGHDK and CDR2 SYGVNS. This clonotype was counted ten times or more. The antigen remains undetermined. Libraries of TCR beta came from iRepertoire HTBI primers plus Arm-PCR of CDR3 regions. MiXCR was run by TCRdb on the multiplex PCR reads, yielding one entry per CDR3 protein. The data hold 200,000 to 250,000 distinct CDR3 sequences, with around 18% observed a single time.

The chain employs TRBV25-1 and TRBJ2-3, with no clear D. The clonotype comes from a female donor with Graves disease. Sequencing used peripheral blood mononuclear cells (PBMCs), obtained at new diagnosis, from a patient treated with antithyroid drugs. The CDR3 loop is CASIFGGTDTQYF. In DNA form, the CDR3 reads TGTGCCAGCATTTTCGGTGGGACAGATACGCAGTATTTT.